Listed here is a single T cell receptor beta chain. The data derive from a study of monozygotic twins with inflammatory bowel disease. Template switching appended UMIs that held a 6-nucleotide sample barcode. TCRdb reanalyzed the 5' RACE reads and collapses them to one entry per CDR3 protein, without DNA. The listing records 85,000 to 110,000 distinct CDR3 sequences. CDR1 and CDR2 (germline): SGHDT, YYEEEE. CDR3 length: 11 residues. The J gene is TRBJ2-7, the V gene TRBV5-6. The clonotype comes from a human donor with ulcerative colitis or Crohn's disease, or a healthy co-twin of an affected twin (not recorded which). The source material was blood. The CDR3 loop reads CASSLDYEQYF.